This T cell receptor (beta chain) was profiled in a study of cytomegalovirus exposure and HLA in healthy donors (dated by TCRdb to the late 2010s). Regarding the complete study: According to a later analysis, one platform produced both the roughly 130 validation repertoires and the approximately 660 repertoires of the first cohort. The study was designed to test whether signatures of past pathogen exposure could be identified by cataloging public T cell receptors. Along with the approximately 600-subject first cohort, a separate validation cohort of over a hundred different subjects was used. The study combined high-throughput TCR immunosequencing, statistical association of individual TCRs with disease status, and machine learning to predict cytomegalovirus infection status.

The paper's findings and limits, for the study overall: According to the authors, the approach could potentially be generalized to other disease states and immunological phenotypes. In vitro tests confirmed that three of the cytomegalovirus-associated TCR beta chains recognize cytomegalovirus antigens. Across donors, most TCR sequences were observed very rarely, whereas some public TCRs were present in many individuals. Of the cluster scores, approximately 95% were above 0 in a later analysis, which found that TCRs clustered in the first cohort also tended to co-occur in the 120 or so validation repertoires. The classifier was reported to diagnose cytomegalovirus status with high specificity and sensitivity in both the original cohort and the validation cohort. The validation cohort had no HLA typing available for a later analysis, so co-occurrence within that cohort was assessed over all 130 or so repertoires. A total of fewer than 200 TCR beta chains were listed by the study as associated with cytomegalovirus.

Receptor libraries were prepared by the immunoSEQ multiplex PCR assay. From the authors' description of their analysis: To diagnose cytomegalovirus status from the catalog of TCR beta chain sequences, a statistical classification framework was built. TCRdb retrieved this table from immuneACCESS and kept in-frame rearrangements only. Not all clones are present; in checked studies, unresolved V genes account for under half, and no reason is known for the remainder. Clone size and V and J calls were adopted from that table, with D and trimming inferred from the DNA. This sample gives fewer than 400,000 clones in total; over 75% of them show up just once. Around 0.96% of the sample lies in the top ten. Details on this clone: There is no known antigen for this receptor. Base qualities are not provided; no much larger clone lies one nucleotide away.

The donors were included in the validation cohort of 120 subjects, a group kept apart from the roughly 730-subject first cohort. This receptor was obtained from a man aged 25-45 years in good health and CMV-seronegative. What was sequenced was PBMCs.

CDR3 loop: CASSFSGRQTEAFF. In nucleotides, the sequence is TGTGCCAGTAGTTTCTCAGGGCGTCAAACTGAAGCTTTCTTT. The V and J genes are TRBV19 and TRBJ1-1, and possibly TRBD1, on 5 matching bases. For CDR1 and CDR2, the germline V gene (reference sequence) lists LNHDA and SQIVND. Inclusive of the bounding cysteine and phenylalanine, the CDR3 is 14 residues long. Only CDR3 DNA remains: 42 bases, in frame from the first base. The trim is 5 bases for V and 5 bases for J, with a gap of 15 bases between the germline ends.